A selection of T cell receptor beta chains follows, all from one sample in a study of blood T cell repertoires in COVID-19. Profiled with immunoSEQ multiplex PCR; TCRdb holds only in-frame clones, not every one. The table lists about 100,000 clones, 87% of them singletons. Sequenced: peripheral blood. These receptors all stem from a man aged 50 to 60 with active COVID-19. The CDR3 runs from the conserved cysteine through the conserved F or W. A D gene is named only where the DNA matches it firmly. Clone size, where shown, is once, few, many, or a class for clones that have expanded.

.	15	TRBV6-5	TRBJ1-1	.	CASSYGGVRGTEAFF	TGTGCCAGCAGTTACGGTGGGGTCCGGGGGACTGAAGCTTTCTTT
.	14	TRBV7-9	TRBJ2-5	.	CASRTDGGRETQYF	TGTGCCAGCAGAACCGACGGGGGTCGGGAGACCCAGTACTTC
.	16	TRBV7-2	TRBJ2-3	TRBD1	CASSLPRTGGTDTQYF	TGTGCCAGCAGCCTCCCCCGGACAGGGGGCACAGATACGCAGTATTTT
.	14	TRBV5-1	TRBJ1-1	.	CASSLNGDRTEAFF	TGCGCCAGCAGCTTGAACGGGGATCGCACTGAAGCTTTCTTT
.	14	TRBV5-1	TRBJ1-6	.	CASSLGEDNSPLHF	TGCGCCAGCAGCTTGGGGGAGGATAATTCACCCCTCCACTTT
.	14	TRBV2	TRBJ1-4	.	CASSVGGVNEKLFF	TGTGCCAGCAGTGTGGGAGGCGTTAATGAAAAACTGTTTTTT
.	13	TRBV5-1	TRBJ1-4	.	CASSLSGNEKLFF	TGCGCCAGCAGCTTGTCGGGGAATGAAAAACTGTTTTTT
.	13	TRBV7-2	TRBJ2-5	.	CASSRWLQETQYF	TGTGCCAGCAGCAGATGGCTCCAAGAGACCCAGTACTTC
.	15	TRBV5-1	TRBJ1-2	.	CASSPTDRRSVSYTF	TGCGCCAGCAGCCCCACAGACAGGAGGAGTGTTAGCTACACCTTC
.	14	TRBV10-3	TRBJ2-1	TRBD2	CAIRGTRTSHEQFF	TGTGCCATCAGGGGGACTAGAACTTCCCATGAGCAGTTCTTC
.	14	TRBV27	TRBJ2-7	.	CASSIAGLGYEQYF	TGTGCCAGCAGTATTGCAGGGTTAGGTTACGAGCAGTACTTC
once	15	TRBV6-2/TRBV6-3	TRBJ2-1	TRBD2	CASSLTSGGRNEQFF	TGTGCCAGCAGTTTGACTAGCGGGGGAAGAAATGAGCAGTTCTTC
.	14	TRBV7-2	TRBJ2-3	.	CASSVWGLPDTQYF	TGTGCCAGCAGCGTATGGGGGCTCCCAGATACGCAGTATTTT
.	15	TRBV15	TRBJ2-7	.	CATSRPGTDSYEQYF	TGTGCCACCAGCAGACCCGGGACTGACTCCTACGAGCAGTACTTC
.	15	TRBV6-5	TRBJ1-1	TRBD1	CASSAGTGSTTEAFF	TGTGCCAGCAGCGCCGGGACAGGGTCTACCACTGAAGCTTTCTTT
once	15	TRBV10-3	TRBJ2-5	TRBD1	CAISEPGSGGETQYF	TGTGCCATCAGTGAGCCGGGGTCAGGGGGAGAGACCCAGTACTTC
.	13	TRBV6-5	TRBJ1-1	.	CASRPGTFSEAFF	TGTGCCAGCAGACCGGGGACATTTTCTGAAGCTTTCTTT
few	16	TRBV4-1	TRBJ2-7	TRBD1	CASSPAPGQGTYEQYF	TGCGCCAGCAGCCCTGCCCCGGGACAGGGAACTTACGAGCAGTACTTC
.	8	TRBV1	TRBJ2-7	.	CTIKRQYF	TGCACCATAAAGCGGCAGTACTTC
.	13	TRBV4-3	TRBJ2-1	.	CASSLYRANEQFF	TGCGCCAGCAGCCTGTACAGGGCCAATGAGCAGTTCTTC
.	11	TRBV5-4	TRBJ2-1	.	CASSLGEEQFF	TGTGCCAGCAGCTTGGGGGAGGAGCAGTTCTTC
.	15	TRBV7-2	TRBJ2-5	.	CASSPQGSRRETQYF	TGTGCCAGCAGCCCCCAGGGGTCCCGTCGAGAGACCCAGTACTTC
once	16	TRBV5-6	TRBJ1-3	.	CASSLAGKGVGNTIYF	TGTGCCAGCAGCTTGGCCGGGAAGGGGGTCGGAAACACCATATATTTT
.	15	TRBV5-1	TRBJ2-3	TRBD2	CASSLKRGTTDTQYF	TGCGCCAGCAGCTTGAAGCGGGGAACCACAGATACGCAGTATTTT
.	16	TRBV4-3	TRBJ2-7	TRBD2	CASSQDLAGVRYEQYF	TGCGCCAGCAGCCAAGATCTAGCGGGGGTTCGGTACGAGCAGTACTTC
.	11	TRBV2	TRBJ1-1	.	CASSVGVRTFF	TGTGCCAGCAGTGTTGGAGTGAGAACTTTCTTT
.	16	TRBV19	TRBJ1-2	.	CASSIFFGGMVYGYTF	TGTGCCAGTAGTATATTTTTCGGAGGAATGGTCTATGGCTACACCTTC